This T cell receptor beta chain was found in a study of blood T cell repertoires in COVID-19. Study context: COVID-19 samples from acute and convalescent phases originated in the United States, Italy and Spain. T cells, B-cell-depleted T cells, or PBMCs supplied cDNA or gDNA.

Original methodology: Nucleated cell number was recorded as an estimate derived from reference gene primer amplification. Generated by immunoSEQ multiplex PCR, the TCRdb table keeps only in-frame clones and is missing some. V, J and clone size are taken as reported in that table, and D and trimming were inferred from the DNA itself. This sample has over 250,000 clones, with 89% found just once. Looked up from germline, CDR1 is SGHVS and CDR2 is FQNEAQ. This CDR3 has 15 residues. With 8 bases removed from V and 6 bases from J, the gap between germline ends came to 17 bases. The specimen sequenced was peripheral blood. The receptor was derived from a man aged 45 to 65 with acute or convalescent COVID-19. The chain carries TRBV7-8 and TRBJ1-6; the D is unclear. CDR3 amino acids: CASSAMGGSNSPLHF. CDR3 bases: TGTGCCAGCTCGGCCATGGGAGGGAGTAATTCACCCCTCCACTTT.